This T cell receptor (beta chain) was documented in a study of response to subunit inactivated influenza vaccine. The study, taken as a whole, reports: New T cells are recruited in small numbers by each seasonal influenza vaccination, according to the authors' suggestion.

The junction had 4 bases not matched to a gene; V was cut back by 2 bases and J by 3 bases. This CDR3 has 15 amino acids. The germline CDR1 and CDR2 sequences are ENHRY and SYGVKD. TCRdb re-derived calls from the RT-PCR reads in MiXCR, one entry per CDR3 protein. The sample lists about 500,000 distinct CDR3 sequences, 16% seen once, with roughly 3% in the top ten. This clonotype turned up a few times. Its antigen is as yet unknown. The TCR comes from a man aged 50-75 years who received an inactivated influenza vaccine. V is TRBV10-3 and J is TRBJ2-3; 8 nucleotides agree with TRBD2. The source material was CD4+ T cells sorted from PBMCs, sampled roughly 24 months after vaccination. CDR3 nucleotides: TGTGCCATCAGTGAGCGGGGGGGCCTAACAGATACGCAGTATTTT. This encodes CAISERGGLTDTQYF.